This T cell receptor beta chain derives from a study of shared clonotypes between healthy human individuals. General study points: Sequencing depth was expected to affect clonotype sharing among donors.

As to this clone: Its target is unknown.

When replicate PCRs were run on unsorted PBMC, they used roughly 270 ng DNA, tens of thousands of T cell genomes. Libraries were prepared by immunoSEQ multiplex PCR; TCRdb keeps only in-frame clonotypes and omits some of them. The data show around 500,000 clones, 70% to 80% seen once. Germline CDR1 WSHSY, CDR2 SAAADI. V was shortened by 6 bases and J by 5 bases, with 16 bases between the two germline ends. The CDR3 totals 15 residues. This clonotype was sampled from a woman aged 40-49 years in good health. Some clones in this sample may be carry-over from other donors' samples. Sequencing was done on a sample of PBMCs. The genes are TRBV10-2 and TRBJ2-2; D gene ambiguous. CDR3 sequence reads: CASRLTGSGTGELFF. The CDR3 DNA is TGCGCCAGCAGACTGACGGGTTCTGGAACCGGGGAGCTGTTTTTT.